This is a list of T cell receptor beta chains from one sample in a study of blood T cell repertoires in COVID-19. Generated by immunoSEQ multiplex PCR, the TCRdb table keeps only in-frame clones and is missing some. The data hold 20,000 to 30,000 clones, with almost 90% observed a single time. The sequenced sample was peripheral blood. All receptors come from a man between 65 and 85 years old with acute or convalescent COVID-19. Both conserved end residues are part of each CDR3. Each record gives: D gene, clone size, J gene, V gene, CDR3 DNA, CDR3 protein. The D gene is left open where the match is weak. Clone sizes are given selectively: once, few, many, or a class where the clone is expanded.

TRBD2	-	TRBJ2-5	TRBV2	TGTGCCAGCAGTGGACTAGCGGGACGGGAGACCCAGTACTTC	CASSGLAGRETQYF
TRBD1	-	TRBJ1-2	TRBV6-2/TRBV6-3	TGTGCCAGCAGCCCGGGACAGAACTATGGCTACACCTTC	CASSPGQNYGYTF
TRBD2	-	TRBJ2-3	TRBV7-9	TGTGCCAGCAGCGAGGGACTAGCGGGGAGATCCGCCTCTACGCAGTATTTT	CASSEGLAGRSASTQYF
-	-	TRBJ1-2	TRBV4-3	TGCGCCAGCAGCCCCGAATTGGGGGCCCACTATGGCTACACCTTC	CASSPELGAHYGYTF
-	-	TRBJ1-1	TRBV5-1	TGCGCCAGCAGCTTGGTTGCGGGGAACACTGAAGCTTTCTTT	CASSLVAGNTEAFF
TRBD2	medium-sized	TRBJ2-7	TRBV4-1	TGCGCCAGCAGCCAATGGCTCGGGGCGGGAGGAAATTCCTACGAGCAGTACTTC	CASSQWLGAGGNSYEQYF
TRBD2	-	TRBJ2-5	TRBV19	TGTGCCAGCAGCATTTTAGGGCGGGAGTACCAAGAGACCCAGTACTTC	CASSILGREYQETQYF
TRBD2	once	TRBJ2-1	TRBV10-1	TGCCCCCCCAGTGGACGGGGGGGACCCAGGGGCAATGAGCAGTTCTTC	CPPSGRGGPRGNEQFF
TRBD2	-	TRBJ2-2	TRBV20-1	TGCAGTGCTAGTCCGGTTCTAGCGGGAGAGACCGGGGAGCTGTTTTTT	CSASPVLAGETGELFF
-	-	TRBJ2-5	TRBV12-2	TGTGCAAGTCGCCGCTCGGGGCAAGAGACCCAGTACTTC	CASRRSGQETQYF
-	-	TRBJ2-3	TRBV9	TGTGCCAGCAGCGTAGGAGGAGATACGCAGTATTTT	CASSVGGDTQYF
TRBD1	-	TRBJ2-7	TRBV7-6	TGTGCCAGCAGCTTAGCGGCCCAGGGGGCGCTTGGCGAGCAGTACTTC	CASSLAAQGALGEQYF
-	-	TRBJ2-5	TRBV2	TGTGCCAGCAGTGTTCGACAGGAAGAGACCCAGTACTTC	CASSVRQEETQYF
-	-	TRBJ1-1	TRBV27	TGTGCCAGCATCCCCTCCTTTGCAGGGGCTAAAAACACTGAAGCTTTCTTT	CASIPSFAGAKNTEAFF
-	once	TRBJ2-7	TRBV28	TGTGCCAGCAGTTTCCAGAATTACGAGCAGTACTTC	CASSFQNYEQYF
-	-	TRBJ1-2	TRBV7-2	TGTGCCAGCAGTTCCGGGGGGGGGCTGGACTATGGCTACACCTTC	CASSSGGGLDYGYTF
-	-	TRBJ1-4	TRBV7-9	TGTGCCAGCAGTTACCCACGGGGAAATGAAAAACTGTTTTTT	CASSYPRGNEKLFF
TRBD2	-	TRBJ2-3	TRBV3-1/TRBV3-2	TGTGCCAGCAGCCAAGATAGTACTAGCGCAGATACGCAGTATTTT	CASSQDSTSADTQYF
-	-	TRBJ1-5	TRBV5-1	TGCGCCAGCAGCCCCGTGGGCGATAGCAATCAGCCCCAGCATTTT	CASSPVGDSNQPQHF
-	once	TRBJ1-1	TRBV3-1/TRBV3-2	TGTGCCAGCAGCCAATCCGACAGAAACACTGAAGCTTTCTTT	CASSQSDRNTEAFF
TRBD2	-	TRBJ2-7	TRBV5-6	TGTGCCAGCAGCTTGGGAGCGGGACCCTACGAGCAGTACTTC	CASSLGAGPYEQYF
-	-	TRBJ1-1	TRBV5-1	TGCGCCAGCAGCACCGGACGGGAGAACACTGAAGCTTTCTTT	CASSTGRENTEAFF
TRBD2	-	TRBJ2-2	TRBV4-3	TGCGCCAGCAGCCAACGGGGGGACTACACCGGGGAGCTGTTTTTT	CASSQRGDYTGELFF
-	-	TRBJ2-7	TRBV12-3/TRBV12-4	TGTGCCAGCAGTTTCTCGGGGACCTACGAGCAGTACTTC	CASSFSGTYEQYF
-	-	TRBJ2-2	TRBV7-9	TGTGCCAGCAGCAACCCGACAGCGAACACCGGGGAGCTGTTTTTT	CASSNPTANTGELFF
-	few	TRBJ2-1	TRBV29-1	TGCAGCGTGGAAGGTGGGGCAGAGCAGAAGCGGTTCTTC	CSVEGGAEQKRFF
TRBD1	few	TRBJ1-6	TRBV14	TGTGCCAGCAGCCACGTTTCAGGGGGCTGGAATGATTCACCCCTCCACTTT	CASSHVSGGWNDSPLHF
TRBD2	-	TRBJ2-1	TRBV5-1	TGCGCCAGCAGGACGACACTAGAGGCGGGGGACAATGAGCAGTTCTTC	CASRTTLEAGDNEQFF
TRBD1	-	TRBJ2-7	TRBV19	TGTGCCAGTCGGGACAGGGTAGGCTACGAGCAGTACTTC	CASRDRVGYEQYF
-	-	TRBJ2-7	TRBV2	TGTGCCAGCATTCCAGGACTGCTGACCTACGAGCAGTACTTC	CASIPGLLTYEQYF
-	-	TRBJ2-1	TRBV19	TGTGCCAGTAGTATCCGTAGCACTGAGCAGTTCTTC	CASSIRSTEQFF
-	-	TRBJ2-2	TRBV9	TGTGCCAGCAGCGTAGGACTAGTTTCGAGGCAAGGGACCGGGGAGCTGTTTTTT	CASSVGLVSRQGTGELFF
TRBD2	-	TRBJ2-1	TRBV2	TGTGCCAGCAGTGCTGGGACTAGCGGGAGTATCTATGAGCAGTTCTTC	CASSAGTSGSIYEQFF
TRBD1	-	TRBJ1-2	TRBV7-9	TGTGCCAGCAGCCCCCGGACAGGGGGTTCAGGTGGCTACACCTTC	CASSPRTGGSGGYTF
-	-	TRBJ2-1	TRBV7-2	TGTGCCAGCAGCTTATTAATGGGGACTGAGTACAATGAGCAGTTCTTC	CASSLLMGTEYNEQFF
TRBD1	-	TRBJ2-3	TRBV5-4	TGTGCCAGCAGCTTGCCCGGGACAGGAGAAGATACGCAGTATTTT	CASSLPGTGEDTQYF
TRBD2	-	TRBJ2-3	TRBV7-6	TGTGCCAGCAGCTTAGGGGCGGGAGTTCCCACAGATACGCAGTATTTT	CASSLGAGVPTDTQYF
TRBD1	few	TRBJ1-2	TRBV7-2	TGTGCCAGCAGCTCGACGACAGGGGGCATCGGTGGCTACACCTTC	CASSSTTGGIGGYTF
TRBD2	-	TRBJ2-1	TRBV7-9	TGTGCCAGCAGCCCAAGACTAGCGGGAGGCAATGAGCAGTTCTTC	CASSPRLAGGNEQFF
TRBD1	-	TRBJ1-2	TRBV9	TGTGCCAGCAGCGCCTCGACAGGGGCCGGTGGCTACACCTTC	CASSASTGAGGYTF
-	-	TRBJ2-7	TRBV6-5	TGTGCCAGCAGCCTACTAGGCCAGTTCTACGAGCAGTACTTC	CASSLLGQFYEQYF
TRBD2	-	TRBJ2-7	TRBV7-2	TGTGCCAGCAGCTACACGCGGGAGCGGGAGCAGTACTTC	CASSYTREREQYF
TRBD1	-	TRBJ1-1	TRBV19	TGTGCCAGTACAGGACAGGGCGGCACTGAAGCTTTCTTT	CASTGQGGTEAFF
-	once	TRBJ2-1	TRBV2	TGTGCCAGCAGCCGTAATCTAGGGGGTGAGCAGTTCTTC	CASSRNLGGEQFF
TRBD1	-	TRBJ1-5	TRBV6-5	TGTGCCAGCAGTAGGGACAGAAACAATCAGCCCCAGCATTTT	CASSRDRNNQPQHF
-	-	TRBJ1-1	TRBV24-1	TGTGCCACCAGTGTGAGGGGGTCGGACACTGAAGCTTTCTTT	CATSVRGSDTEAFF
-	-	TRBJ1-3	TRBV9	TGTGCCAGCAGCGTGCGACACAACTCTGGAAACACCATATATTTT	CASSVRHNSGNTIYF
-	-	TRBJ1-2	TRBV19	TGTGCCAGTAGGGCCGCATCTAACTATGGCTACACCTTC	CASRAASNYGYTF
TRBD1	-	TRBJ1-5	TRBV6-2/TRBV6-3	TGTGCCAGCAGTTACTCCAGGACAGGAAATTTTCGGGGAAGCAATCAGCCCCAGCATTTT	CASSYSRTGNFRGSNQPQHF
TRBD2	-	TRBJ2-1	TRBV7-3	TGTGCCAGCAGCTTATTAGGCGGGAGGGCCATGGATGAGCAGTTCTTC	CASSLLGGRAMDEQFF
-	-	TRBJ1-1	TRBV11-2	TGTGCCAGCAGCCGGACACGTACGATCACTGAAGCTTTCTTT	CASSRTRTITEAFF
-	-	TRBJ1-6	TRBV5-4	TGTGCCAGCAGCCTTTACGGAGATTCACCCCTCCACTTT	CASSLYGDSPLHF